The next 4 T cell receptor beta chains were all read from a single sample in a study of spatial heterogeneity in lung cancer (dated by TCRdb to between 2018 and 2020). The library was produced with 5' RACE. Sequencing took place on a NextSeq 500. Through fastp at Q25 and MiXCR, TCRdb rebuilt clones from the public reads, retaining in-frame beta chains. Each CDR3 protein gets just one entry, which takes the most common genes and DNA from the rows behind it. The sample includes roughly 940 distinct CDR3 sequences, with roughly 35% observed a single time. The ten top clones hold around 12% of the sample. Per the publication, the time point label means: sample taken at primary tumor resection. The sequencing used normal lung tissue next to the tumor, collected at surgery. These receptors originate from a male donor with early-stage non-small cell lung cancer.

This clonotype is deemed large. The chain joins TRBV5-6 to TRBJ2-5; 7 nucleotides agree with TRBD2. CDR3 size: 17 residues. Unmatched junction bases numbered 15, after V lost 2 bases and J lost 5 bases. Per germline, CDR1 SGHDT and CDR2 YYEEEE. CDR3 sequence (DNA): TGTGCCAGCAGCTTTAGCAGCGGGGCAAGCACGTGGGAGACCCAGTACTTC. This codes for CASSFSSGASTWETQYF.

V and J are TRBV3-1 and TRBJ1-4; D gene ambiguous. This CDR3 has 15 residues. Between the trimmed V and J ends, which lost 4 bases and 7 bases, there was a span of 16 bases. The germline V gene has CDR1 LGHDT and CDR2 YNNKEL (reference sequence). The CDR3 loop reads CASSPIGIEGEKLFF. The CDR3 DNA reads as TGTGCCAGCAGCCCGATCGGCATCGAGGGTGAAAAACTGTTTTTT.

The chain recombines TRBV2 with TRBJ1-5, with D uncertain. The CDR3 has 14 residues. Germline CDR1 and CDR2: SNHLY and FYNNEI. The ends were cut back, 4 bases at V and 6 bases at J, with 13 bases in the middle. The DNA for the CDR3 is TGTGCCAGCAGTGTGGGTGTTGGGGTTCAGCCCCAGCATTTT. This translates into CASSVGVGVQPQHF.

V and J are TRBV20-1 and TRBJ2-4; a possible D gene is TRBD2 (7 bases). CDR1 is DFQATT, CDR2 SNEGSKA, per germline (reference sequence). This CDR3 is 13 amino acids long. Trimming shortened V by 5 bases and J by 5 bases, and 13 bases separated the two germline ends. CDR3 amino acids: CSASGGGENIQYF. CDR3 sequence (DNA): TGCAGTGCTTCGGGGGGCGGAGAAAACATTCAGTACTTC.